A selection of T cell receptor beta chains follows, all from one sample in a study of STAT5B mutations in CD4+ large granular lymphocyte leukemia. Sequencing used immunoSEQ multiplex PCR; TCRdb keeps in-frame clones, though not all of them. The table lists about 33,000 clones, roughly 72% of them singletons. The material sequenced was CD4+ T cells from blood buffy coats. The receptors shown here come from a human donor in good health. Each CDR3 is given with its conserved first and last residue. D genes are given only for firm matches. Size values are once, few and many counts, or a class for expanded clones, and some rows have none.

D gene: -
J gene: TRBJ1-4
V gene: TRBV4-3
clone size: -
CDR3 protein: CASSQEPGRNEKLFF
CDR3 DNA: TGCGCCAGCAGCCAGGAACCCGGACGGAATGAAAAACTGTTTTTT

D gene: -
J gene: TRBJ1-2
V gene: TRBV9
clone size: -
CDR3 protein: CASSPDLGPTSLGYTF
CDR3 DNA: TGTGCCAGCAGCCCGGACCTGGGACCGACGTCCCTTGGCTACACCTTC

D gene: TRBD2
J gene: TRBJ2-1
V gene: TRBV7-3
clone size: -
CDR3 protein: CASSEGLAGIDEQFF
CDR3 DNA: TGTGCCAGCAGCGAGGGACTAGCGGGAATTGATGAGCAGTTCTTC

D gene: -
J gene: TRBJ2-5
V gene: TRBV14
clone size: -
CDR3 protein: CASSGPWATQYF
CDR3 DNA: TGTGCCAGCAGCGGACCTTGGGCGACCCAGTACTTC

D gene: -
J gene: TRBJ1-5
V gene: TRBV2
clone size: -
CDR3 protein: CASSDGTPTQLQHF
CDR3 DNA: TGTGCCAGCAGTGATGGCACGCCAACCCAGCTCCAGCATTTT

D gene: -
J gene: TRBJ2-3
V gene: TRBV19
clone size: -
CDR3 protein: CASSVGQQSTDTQYF
CDR3 DNA: TGTGCCAGTAGTGTCGGACAGCAAAGCACAGATACGCAGTATTTT

D gene: TRBD2
J gene: TRBJ2-5
V gene: TRBV29-1
clone size: few
CDR3 protein: CSVAGGEETQYF
CDR3 DNA: TGCAGCGTTGCGGGGGGGGAGGAGACCCAGTACTTC

D gene: -
J gene: TRBJ1-2
V gene: TRBV7-2
clone size: -
CDR3 protein: CASSLSPGAAYGYTF
CDR3 DNA: TGTGCCAGCAGCTTAAGTCCGGGGGCGGCCTATGGCTACACCTTC

D gene: -
J gene: TRBJ2-7
V gene: TRBV4-2
clone size: few
CDR3 protein: CASSQVESNLYEQYF
CDR3 DNA: TGTGCCAGCAGCCAAGTGGAGAGTAACCTCTACGAGCAGTACTTC

D gene: -
J gene: TRBJ2-6
V gene: TRBV5-4
clone size: -
CDR3 protein: CASSLPGSGANVLTF
CDR3 DNA: TGTGCCAGCAGCTTACCAGGCTCTGGGGCCAACGTCCTGACTTTC

D gene: -
J gene: TRBJ2-5
V gene: TRBV30
clone size: -
CDR3 protein: CAWSVQSSEYQETQYF
CDR3 DNA: TGCGCCTGGAGTGTACAGTCTAGCGAGTACCAAGAGACCCAGTACTTC

D gene: -
J gene: TRBJ2-1
V gene: TRBV21-1
clone size: -
CDR3 protein: CASSNPGLATGGGQFF
CDR3 DNA: TGTGCCAGCAGCAACCCGGGACTAGCGACCGGGGGCGGGCAGTTCTTC

D gene: -
J gene: TRBJ2-3
V gene: TRBV28
clone size: -
CDR3 protein: CASRLNTDTQYF
CDR3 DNA: TGTGCCAGCAGATTAAACACAGATACGCAGTATTTT

D gene: -
J gene: TRBJ2-1
V gene: TRBV7-9
clone size: -
CDR3 protein: CASISFAGSEGNEQFF
CDR3 DNA: TGTGCCAGCATCAGTTTCGCGGGGTCCGAGGGGAATGAGCAGTTCTTC

D gene: -
J gene: TRBJ2-6
V gene: TRBV4-3
clone size: -
CDR3 protein: CASSQVEGPGANVLTF
CDR3 DNA: TGCGCCAGCAGCCAAGTCGAGGGGCCTGGGGCCAACGTCCTGACTTTC

D gene: TRBD2
J gene: TRBJ2-2
V gene: TRBV27
clone size: -
CDR3 protein: CASSWGSGSYTGELFF
CDR3 DNA: TGTGCCAGCAGTTGGGGGAGCGGGAGTTACACCGGGGAGCTGTTTTTT

D gene: TRBD1
J gene: TRBJ1-2
V gene: TRBV5-6
clone size: -
CDR3 protein: CASSVGQGTYGYTF
CDR3 DNA: TGTGCCAGCAGCGTCGGACAGGGGACCTATGGCTACACCTTC